The 5 T cell receptor beta chains below come from one sample, sequenced in a study of shared clonotypes between healthy human individuals. TCRdb's copy holds only in-frame clones and misses some; the assay was immunoSEQ multiplex PCR. Of some 2.1 million clones in the sample, 85% to 95% were seen once. The sample taken for sequencing was naive CD4+ T cells sorted from blood. The subset: CD45RA+ positively selected. The receptor source for this set is a man aged 18-30 years in good health.

The chain recombines TRBV5-1 with TRBJ2-3; 7 nucleotides agree with TRBD1. CDR1 SGHRS and CDR2 YFSETQ come from the germline V gene. V shed 4 bases, J shed 1 base, and the junction held 6 bases outside the gene matches. The CDR3 consists of 15 residues. DNA for the CDR3: TGCGCCAGCAGCCCCATCGGGACAGGCACAGATACGCAGTATTTT. As protein: CASSPIGTGTDTQYF.

The rearrangement uses TRBV6-1 and TRBJ1-1, with a weak D call TRBD1 (6 bases). Germline loops: CDR1 MNHNS, CDR2 SASEGT. This CDR3 contains 14 residues. V dropped 6 bases and J dropped 2 bases, with 13 bases sitting between them. DNA for the CDR3: TGTGCCAGCAGGGCCTTGGACAGAAACACTGAAGCTTTCTTT. This sequence encodes CASRALDRNTEAFF.

This rearrangement joins TRBV4-3 to TRBJ2-3; 8 bases fit TRBD2. Germline assignment: CDR1 LGHNA and CDR2 YSLEER. The CDR3 has 18 residues. After removal of 1 base from V and 0 bases from J, the junction contained 9 bases not matched to a gene. CDR3 in DNA: TGCGCCAGCAGCCAAGGAGTCGGTAGCGGGGTTAGCACAGATACGCAGTATTTT. Its protein is CASSQGVGSGVSTDTQYF.

This chain links TRBV10-3 with TRBJ2-1, with D unresolved. The CDR3 covers 14 residues. Germline lookup yields CDR1 ENHRY and CDR2 SYGVKD. Trimming left V 0 bases short and J 5 bases short, with 8 bases between. This chain's CDR3 is CAISESTGNNEQFF. The CDR3 bases are TGTGCCATCAGTGAGTCGACTGGGAACAATGAGCAGTTCTTC.

The rearrangement joins TRBV15 to TRBJ1-5, with D unclear. There are 15 residues in the CDR3. Trimming removed 0 bases at V and 4 bases at J, with 10 bases between. CDR1 and CDR2 (germline): LNHNV, YYDKDF (reference sequence). CDR3 DNA sequence: TGTGCCACCAGCAGAGATCCCGGCCTAAATCAGCCCCAGCATTTT. As protein: CATSRDPGLNQPQHF.